Sequencing of this T cell receptor beta chain was carried out in a study of blood T cell repertoires in COVID-19 (dated by TCRdb to about 2020). In terms of the full investigation: Samples covering the acute and convalescent phases of COVID-19 were provided by collaborators in the United States, Italy and Spain. The material from the prospective study consisted of cDNA or gDNA derived from T cells, B-cell-depleted T cells, or PBMCs. The dataset comprised deeply sampled blood TCRbeta repertoires from subjects exposed to, actively infected with, or recovered from COVID-19. The repertoires were made available in a free public database intended to serve as a resource for research on the immune response to SARS-CoV-2. Samples were obtained from the ongoing ImmuneRACE study (first 160 participants) and from 1,200 or so subjects provided by 6 global collaborators. A de-identified subject ID, COVID-19 status, age in years and sex were almost always included in the sample metadata. Where available, HLA class I and class II types were obtained from metadata supplied by the sample provider rather than from assay-based typing. Paper-wide results and their limitations: The quantity of clinical and demographic metadata differed by source and by participant and was supplied without curation.

The collaborating institutions used their own protocols to collect whole blood in K2EDTA tubes. For TCRbeta analysis, collaborators shipped samples as frozen whole blood, isolated PBMCs, or DNA extracted from either of those sample types. As to this clone: What this receptor recognizes is not known. No base quality information exists; no much larger clone differs at one position.

As encoded in the germline V gene, CDR1 is MDHEN while CDR2 is SYDVKM. Deletion took 7 bases off V and 0 bases off J, with a span of 6 bases between the germline ends. Inclusive of the bounding cysteine and phenylalanine, the CDR3 is 13 residues long. The kept DNA is CDR3 alone, 39 bases in frame from the first base. TCRbeta CDR3 regions were amplified from genomic DNA using the immunoSEQ Assay, a bias-controlled multiplex PCR. From the authors' description of their analysis: The number of nucleated cells in each sample was estimated by amplification of reference gene primers within the assay. To quantify the absolute abundance of each unique TCRbeta CDR3 rearrangement, sequence reads were collapsed and filtered. Productive Simpson clonality was computed per sample as the square root of Simpson's diversity index over productive rearrangements. Sourced from immuneACCESS, this table was stored by TCRdb with only in-frame sequences that have V and J called. A share of the clones is absent; for the studies checked, an unresolved V gene accounts for under half, and the remainder has no known explanation. The V and J calls and clone size were taken over from that table, and D and trimming were inferred from the DNA. Present in this sample are 83,000 or so clones, roughly 82% of which were seen just once. Just over 20% of the sample is taken by the ten largest.

This chain joins TRBV28 to TRBJ1-4; the D gene is not confidently resolved. Sequenced sample: peripheral blood. The sequence was obtained from a human donor in a cohort sampled during active COVID-19. The nucleotide sequence is given as TGTGCCAGCAAGGGAGCAACTAATGAAAAACTGTTTTTT. Translated, this gives CASKGATNEKLFF.